These 18 T cell receptor beta chains originate from one sample sequenced in a study of T cells expressing NK-cell markers. TCRdb re-called the 5' RACE reads; one entry per CDR3 protein, DNA not given. The listing contains fewer than 300,000 distinct CDR3 sequences. Sequencing used blood T cells: a sorted CD56 or NKG2C T cell subset, CD4+ or CD8+ T cells, or bulk PBMC T cells (not recorded which). The receptors were gathered from a woman between 18 and 69 years old in good health.

This chain connects TRBV10-2 to TRBJ2-3; absent DNA, TCRdb's TRBD2 call cannot be checked. Germline CDR1 WSHSY, CDR2 SAAADI. The CDR3 covers 15 residues. CDR3 residues: CASSVRDPRSDTQYF.

The rearrangement links TRBV7-9 to TRBJ2-2; TCRdb picks TRBD2, but there is no DNA to check that call. CDR1 and CDR2 (germline): SEHNR, FQNEAQ (reference sequence). The CDR3 is made up of 15 amino acids. The CDR3 is CASSPLGRNTGELFF. The variable domain in full, with the rest retrieved from reference TRBV7-9 and TRBJ2-2, is DTGVSQNPRHKITKRGQNVTFRCDPISEHNRLYWYRQTLGQGPEFLTYFQNEAQLEKSRLLSDRFSAERPKGSFSTLEIQRTEQGDSAMYLCASSPLGRNTGELFFGEGSRLTVL.

The rearrangement links TRBV4-1 to TRBJ2-2; no DNA is available, so the TRBD2 call from TCRdb remains unchecked. The CDR3 covers 15 residues. Germline V gene data show CDR1 as MGHRA and CDR2 as YSYEKL. CDR3 sequence: CASSQDRTSTGELFF.

The V gene is TRBV7-2, the J gene TRBJ1-2; TCRdb's D call, TRBD1, is unchecked because there is no DNA. Looked up from germline, CDR1 is SGHTA and CDR2 is FQGNSA. CDR3 size: 16 residues. The CDR3 protein is CASSSPGQGSSYGYTF.

CDR3 amino acids: CASSMGDRSADTQYF. This chain uses TRBV19 with TRBJ2-3; the D call of TRBD1 rests on TCRdb alone, since no DNA is present to check it. The CDR3 totals 15 residues. The germline CDR1 and CDR2 sequences are LNHDA and SQIVND (reference sequence).

The chain is built from TRBV6-2 or TRBV6-3 and TRBJ2-5; TCRdb outputs TRBD2, but without DNA this stays unchecked. The CDR3 extends over 15 amino acids. In germline, CDR1 is MNHEY, CDR2 SVGEGT. CDR3 protein: CASSYFGLASETQYF.

The V gene is TRBV4-1, the J gene TRBJ1-1; TCRdb lists TRBD1, though no DNA is available to test this call. This CDR3 region has 14 residues. The germline V gene has CDR1 MGHRA and CDR2 YSYEKL. CDR3 loop: CASSHDRANTEAFF.

The rearrangement uses TRBV15 and TRBJ2-1; the D call from TCRdb, TRBD1, cannot be confirmed without DNA. The CDR3 extends over 12 amino acids. Germline values: CDR1 LNHNV, CDR2 YYDKDF (reference sequence). The CDR3: CATSGTVNEQFF.

The rearrangement links TRBV9 to TRBJ2-5; there is no DNA to check the TCRdb D call of TRBD1. CDR3 size: 15 residues. Germline CDR1 and CDR2: SGDLS and YYNGEE. Here the CDR3 reads CASSVGQGARETQYF.

J is TRBJ2-5 and V is TRBV12-3 or TRBV12-4; TCRdb proposes TRBD2, but this gene call is untestable without DNA. CDR3 length equals 14 residues. The CDR3 region is CASRRGPMGETQYF.

V and J are TRBV7-2 and TRBJ2-3; the D call from TCRdb, TRBD2, cannot be confirmed without DNA. The CDR3 totals 15 residues. Per germline, CDR1 SGHTA and CDR2 FQGNSA. CDR3 region: CASSLEASGTDTQYF.

V gene TRBV4-3 combines with J gene TRBJ2-5; the D call from TCRdb, TRBD2, cannot be confirmed without DNA. The length of the CDR3 is 18 residues. The V gene's germline CDR1 is LGHNA and CDR2 YSLEER. CDR3 protein: CASSQDRAKGGIRETQYF.

The chain employs TRBV7-2 and TRBJ1-4. Germline CDR1 and CDR2: SGHTA and FQGNSA. The CDR3 spans 15 residues. This CDR3 reads CASSPPGGRREKLFF.

The chain combines TRBV4-3 with TRBJ2-1; the TCRdb call, TRBD2, lacks DNA for checking. The germline CDR1 and CDR2 sequences are LGHNA and YSLEER. CDR3 size: 16 residues. The CDR3 here is CASSPRSSGVYNEQFF.

This chain connects TRBV28 to TRBJ1-6. There are 15 residues in the CDR3. Germline V lookup: CDR1 MDHEN, CDR2 SYDVKM. The CDR3 is CASSLIKGNNSPLHF.

The V and J genes are TRBV5-4 and TRBJ2-4; the TRBD1 assignment by TCRdb is unverifiable without DNA. Per the germline V gene, CDR1 is SGHNT and CDR2 is YYREEE (reference sequence). This CDR3 spans 14 amino acids. This CDR3 reads CASSLGGQENIQYF.

The chain links TRBV2 to TRBJ2-1. The CDR3 has 13 residues. CDR1 and CDR2 from the germline V gene are SNHLY and FYNNEI. The CDR3 region is CASKKDRNNEQFF.

V is TRBV20-1 and J is TRBJ1-6; TCRdb's D call, TRBD1, is unchecked because there is no DNA. The germline gives CDR1 DFQATT, CDR2 SNEGSKA (reference sequence). The CDR3 extends over 14 amino acids. CDR3 protein: CSARDEAGASPLHF.